This TCR beta chain emerged from a study of blood T cell repertoires in COVID-19. Overall study context: The origin of the acute and convalescent COVID-19 samples was the United States, Italy and Spain. PBMCs, B-cell-depleted T cells, or T cells provided the cDNA or gDNA that made up the material.

Study processing details: Estimates of nucleated cell counts were drawn from the amplification of reference gene primers. The assay was immunoSEQ multiplex PCR, and TCRdb's table has in-frame clones only and misses some. The V and J calls and clone size come from that table; D and trimming were worked out from the DNA. This repertoire shows 200,000 to 300,000 clones, roughly 88% found once; its top ten account for 2% to 2.5%. The CDR3 has 16 amino acids. V lost 5 bases, J lost 7 bases, and 10 bases stayed unmatched. Per the germline V gene, CDR1 is SGHTA and CDR2 is FQGNSA. This chain joins TRBV7-2 and TRBJ2-5; 13 bases align to TRBD2. The receptor's source is a man aged 35-49 years who had recovered from COVID-19. The source material was peripheral blood. The CDR3 nucleotides read TGTGCCAGCAGCCCGAACGGACTAGCGGGGGTCGGGACCCAGTACTTC. Translation: CASSPNGLAGVGTQYF.